This is a list of T cell receptor beta chains from one sample in a study of cytomegalovirus exposure and HLA in healthy donors. Assay: immunoSEQ multiplex PCR; the TCRdb copy retains only in-frame clones and omits some. The profile shows about 34,000 clones, less than 85% of them singletons. The sequenced material came from PBMCs. The origin of the receptors is a woman in her late teens or twenties in good health and CMV-seropositive. Each CDR3 is given with its conserved first and last residue. Fields, in order: V gene, clone size, D gene, J gene, CDR3 DNA, CDR3 protein. D genes are given only for firm matches. Only some rows state a clone size, as once, few, many or a class for expanded clones.

>TRBV6-5|-|TRBD2|TRBJ2-3
TGTGCCAGCAGTTACGGGGGGGGTAGGGGAGATACGCAGTATTTT
CASSYGGGRGDTQYF
>TRBV4-3|once|-|TRBJ1-2
TGCGCCAGCAGCCAAGGATCGGGGGGCTGGGACTATGGCTACACCTTC
CASSQGSGGWDYGYTF
>TRBV13|once|-|TRBJ1-2
TGTGCCAGCAGGGGCGCAGGGCAGGATGGCTACACCTTC
CASRGAGQDGYTF
>TRBV2|few|TRBD1|TRBJ2-5
TGTGCCAGAGGGGACAGTAAGAACGTTTTCGAAGAGACCCAGTACTTC
CARGDSKNVFEETQYF
>TRBV28|-|TRBD2|TRBJ2-7
TGTGCCAGCAGCCAGCGGGGGCGAGGCTCCTACGAGCAGTACTTC
CASSQRGRGSYEQYF
>TRBV11-3|-|TRBD2|TRBJ2-1
TGTGCCAGCAGCTTCTACCGGGCGGGAGGGCCTGAAGAGCAGTTCTTC
CASSFYRAGGPEEQFF
>TRBV9|once|-|TRBJ2-3
TGTGCCAGCAGCGTGATACAGGGTGACGCGATCACAGATACGCAGTATTTT
CASSVIQGDAITDTQYF
>TRBV7-2|-|-|TRBJ2-5
TGTGCCAGCAGCTTAGCGTACCGGGGGGCCCGGGAGACCCAGTACTTC
CASSLAYRGARETQYF
>TRBV18|-|TRBD1|TRBJ1-5
TGTGCCAGCTCACCACGGGACAGCTATAGCAATCAGCCCCAGCATTTT
CASSPRDSYSNQPQHF
>TRBV7-2|-|-|TRBJ2-1
TGTGCCAGCAGCCCCCAGCGTGAGATCAATGAGCAGTTCTTC
CASSPQREINEQFF
>TRBV7-6|few|-|TRBJ1-1
TGTGCCAGCAGCTTATTCCGGGAGAACACTGAAGCTTTCTTT
CASSLFRENTEAFF
>TRBV6-5|-|TRBD2|TRBJ2-1
TGTGCCAGCAGTTACTCGACTAGCGGGAGTGGAAATGAGCAGTTCTTC
CASSYSTSGSGNEQFF